This record looks at one TCR beta chain sequence and its context. Antigen unknown. TCR sequencing covered a few patients who responded to pembrolizumab. This sample was included in a study of PD-1 blockade in mismatch repair-deficient tumors. Study information: Patients had approximately 11 mismatch repair-deficient cancer types and were previously treated and progressing. The study's findings and limits: Tumor-resident clones, often undetectable pretreatment in blood, expanded then contracted after pembrolizumab.

Assay: immunoSEQ multiplex PCR; the TCRdb copy retains only in-frame clones and omits some. The sample holds 120,000 or so clones, about nine tenths seen once. CDR1 SEHNR and CDR2 FQNEAQ come from the germline V gene (reference sequence). V lost 1 base and J lost 2, with 6 bases in between. This CDR3 is 14 amino acids long. The chain links TRBV7-9 to TRBJ2-4; D is ambiguous. This sequence was found in an adult with mismatch repair-deficient cancer. Specimen: peripheral blood, collected just over 70 weeks after starting pembrolizumab. CDR3 in amino acids: CASSLVRTKNIQYF. Here the CDR3 DNA reads TGTGCCAGCAGCTTAGTCCGTACCAAAAACATTCAGTACTTC. Using reference TRBV7-9 and TRBJ2-4 for the parts outside the CDR3, the full variable domain is DTGVSQNPRHKITKRGQNVTFRCDPISEHNRLYWYRQTLGQGPEFLTYFQNEAQLEKSRLLSDRFSAERPKGSFSTLEIQRTEQGDSAMYLCASSLVRTKNIQYFGAGTRLSVL.